This T cell receptor (beta chain) was captured in a study of OX40 agonist ivuxolimab in advanced cancers. Study details: Those enrolled were roughly 80% male, with a mean age of approximately 60 years and ages from about 20 to 79. A partial response was reached by three patients: one with hepatocellular carcinoma and two with cutaneous melanoma.

On cycle 4 day 1 and cycle 7 day 1, as well as at baseline, blood was sampled. Trimming took 6 bases from V and 4 from J, leaving 13 bases between them. Germline CDR1 MNHEY, CDR2 SVGAGI. CDR3 size: 15 residues. Sequencing was performed with immunoSEQ multiplex PCR; in TCRdb, only in-frame clones are kept and a portion is missing. Of roughly 70,000 clones listed, 70% to 90% were seen once; the top ten hold 1.1%. This clonotype originated in an adult with an advanced solid tumor such as melanoma, head and neck, liver or kidney cancer. The sequences come from CD4+ or CD8+ T cells sorted from blood, collected in a trial of the OX40 agonist ivuxolimab. V gene TRBV6-5 combines with J gene TRBJ2-6; D is perhaps TRBD2 (7 bases). CDR3 DNA sequence: TGTGCCAGCAGACCGGGGGGCGCGGGGGCCAACGTCCTGACTTTC. Amino acids: CASRPGGAGANVLTF.